These T cell receptor beta chains were read from a single sample in a study of T cells in localized non-small cell lung cancer. The protocol was immunoSEQ multiplex PCR, while the TCRdb copy is restricted to in-frame clones and leaves out a portion. The sample carries tens of thousands of clones, roughly 90% recorded once. The sample in question was peripheral blood, obtained before any cancer treatment. These receptors were obtained from a female donor at least 60 years old with stage I lung adenocarcinoma. Both conserved end residues are part of each CDR3. D genes are given only for firm matches. Clone size appears in some rows only: once, few, many, or a class for an expanded clone.

CDR3nt	CDR3aa	abundance	v_gene	j_gene	d_gene
TGTGCCAGCAGCTTAAGGGACTCGCAAGAGACCCAGTACTTC	CASSLRDSQETQYF	-	TRBV5-5	TRBJ2-5	-
TGTGCCAGCGGGACAGGTATCGGGGAGCTGTTTTTT	CASGTGIGELFF	once	TRBV2	TRBJ2-2	TRBD1
TGTGCCAGCAGCTTAGTCGGGACTCCCGGCGCTGAAGCTTTCTTT	CASSLVGTPGAEAFF	-	TRBV7-8	TRBJ1-1	-
TGCGCCAGCAGTGAGTCAGGGCCGGGCCAAGAGACCCAGTACTTC	CASSESGPGQETQYF	-	TRBV10-1	TRBJ2-5	-
TGTGCCAGCTCCAAGGTCGTGGGGGGCAGCCCTGGATCTGGGGCCAACGTCCTGACTTTC	CASSKVVGGSPGSGANVLTF	once	TRBV18	TRBJ2-6	-
TGTGCCAGCAGCCCCGGACTAGCGGGGGGGTTATTAGCCAAAAACATTCAGTACTTC	CASSPGLAGGLLAKNIQYF	-	TRBV7-2	TRBJ2-4	TRBD2
TGTGCCAGCAGCCGCTTCCGGGAGTCTCTTCGCGGAAACACCATATATTTT	CASSRFRESLRGNTIYF	-	TRBV14	TRBJ1-3	-
TGTGCCAGCAGCTCGAGACAGGGAGGTTACACTGAAGCTTTCTTT	CASSSRQGGYTEAFF	-	TRBV11-1	TRBJ1-1	TRBD1
TGTGCCAGCAGCTTAAGCGGGGGGAGCCCAGATACGCAGTATTTT	CASSLSGGSPDTQYF	-	TRBV7-2	TRBJ2-3	TRBD2
TGCGCCAGCAGTCCCGGGACAGGGGGCGTCGGGCGGGGTGAGCAGTTCTTC	CASSPGTGGVGRGEQFF	-	TRBV5-1	TRBJ2-1	TRBD1
TGCGCCAGCAGTGGCGGGAGGGGGACAGGGAGTGTTTGGAACACTGAAGCTTTCTTT	CASSGGRGTGSVWNTEAFF	-	TRBV5-1	TRBJ1-1	TRBD1
TGTGCCAGCAGCCCCTGGGGACCTATCGCTCATGAAAAACTGTTTTTT	CASSPWGPIAHEKLFF	-	TRBV7-2	TRBJ1-4	-
TGTGCCAGCAGTGAAGGGGTGACAGCGATTAACTATGGCTACACCTTC	CASSEGVTAINYGYTF	-	TRBV2	TRBJ1-2	-
TGTGCCAGCAGCTCGACGGGATCGGGGGAGACCCAGTACTTC	CASSSTGSGETQYF	-	TRBV7-9	TRBJ2-5	-
TGTGCCAGCAGTGAGTCTTATAATTCACCTCTCCACTTT	CASSESYNSPLHF	-	TRBV2	TRBJ1-6	-
TGTGCCAGCAGTGTAATGATTTCGGGGAGGGAGACCCAGTACTTC	CASSVMISGRETQYF	-	TRBV2	TRBJ2-5	-
TGCGCCAGCACTAGCGGGGGGGCCCAAGATACGCAGTATTTT	CASTSGGAQDTQYF	-	TRBV5-1	TRBJ2-3	TRBD2
TGTGCCAGCAGCCTGGGACAGGGGGGGTTGGATACGCAGTATTTT	CASSLGQGGLDTQYF	-	TRBV11-3	TRBJ2-3	TRBD1
TGTGCCAGCAGCTTAGATCCGGCTAGCGGGGGTCGCTCCTACGAGCAGTACTTC	CASSLDPASGGRSYEQYF	once	TRBV13	TRBJ2-7	TRBD2
TGTGCCAGCAGTCCCCGGGGGGCCGGGGCAGATACGCAGTATTTT	CASSPRGAGADTQYF	-	TRBV6-1	TRBJ2-3	-
TGCAGTGCTAGGGCCCCCCCCGCTTTCTTT	CSARAPPAFF	once	TRBV20-1	TRBJ1-1	-
TGTGCCAGCAGCTTGGCATCGGACAGTAATTCACCCCTCCACTTT	CASSLASDSNSPLHF	few	TRBV5-4	TRBJ1-6	-
TGCAGTGCTAGAGGACTTTCGGAGCAGTACTTC	CSARGLSEQYF	-	TRBV20-1	TRBJ2-7	-
TGTGCCAGCAGCCCGAGTACAGCGAACACTGAAGCTTTCTTT	CASSPSTANTEAFF	-	TRBV7-2	TRBJ1-1	-
TGTGCCAGTAGGGACTACAGGGGGCGGGATGAAGCTTTCTTT	CASRDYRGRDEAFF	-	TRBV19	TRBJ1-1	TRBD1
TGCGCCAGCAGCCCCTCGGGCTCTGGAAACACCATATATTTT	CASSPSGSGNTIYF	-	TRBV5-1	TRBJ1-3	-